These 10 T cell receptor beta chains share one sample of origin, sequenced in a study of CD8 T cells in ankylosing spondylitis. A single record per CDR3 protein comes from TCRdb applying MiXCR to the 5' RACE reads. The table shows 200,000 to 250,000 distinct CDR3 sequences, with about 10% occurring only once. The sequencing sample was made of blood, either unsorted or a sorted T cell fraction (not recorded which). Receptor source: a male donor with ankylosing spondylitis or in good health (not recorded which).

This clonotype was picked up many times. The rearrangement uses TRBV20-1 and TRBJ1-5; TRBD1 agrees at 7 bases. J was trimmed by 1 base and V by 5 bases; bases with no gene match: 5. This CDR3 spans 14 amino acids. CDR1 and CDR2 from the germline V gene are DFQATT and SNEGSKA (reference sequence). CDR3 in DNA: TGCAGTGCTTCCCAGGGGGAAAGCAATCAGCCCCAGCATTTT. As protein: CSASQGESNQPQHF.

This clonotype has ten or more counts. The CDR3 sequence: CASSYGWGGETQYF. The CDR3 DNA is TGTGCCAGCAGTTACGGGTGGGGTGGAGAGACCCAGTACTTC. The V gene is TRBV6-5, the J gene TRBJ2-5; D not resolved. Trimming took off 2 bases at V and 4 bases at J, with 11 bases between the two ends. There are 14 residues in the CDR3. Germline V gene sequence: CDR1 MNHEY, CDR2 SVGAGI.

CDR3 sequence (DNA): TGTGCCAGCAGCTTAGGGCGAACCGGGGAGCTGTTTTTT. It is translated as CASSLGRTGELFF. The chain has TRBV7-2 and TRBJ2-2; D is unclear. This CDR3 comprises 13 residues. CDR1 and CDR2 from the germline V gene are SGHTA and FQGNSA. V lost 1 base to trimming and J lost 5 bases, with 5 bases between them.

Ten or more counts support this clonotype. The chain is built from TRBV20-1 and TRBJ2-3; D call uncertain. The length of the CDR3 is 12 residues. The germline V and J ends were trimmed by 5 bases and 1 base, with 7 bases remaining between them. Germline V CDR1 and CDR2: DFQATT, SNEGSKA (reference sequence). Written as DNA, the CDR3 is TGCAGTGCTTACCGACGCACAGATACGCAGTATTTT. Translation gives CSAYRRTDTQYF.

There are many counts of this clonotype. The V and J genes are TRBV5-1 and TRBJ2-3; tentative D call: TRBD2 (7 bases). The V end was cut by 2 bases, the J end by 3 bases, with 19 bases between. Germline CDR1 SGHRS, CDR2 YFSETQ. This CDR3 spans 17 amino acids. The CDR3 reads CASSLGVGGAGTDTQYF. CDR3 coding DNA: TGCGCCAGCAGCTTAGGGGTTGGGGGGGCCGGGACAGATACGCAGTATTTT.

This sequence joins TRBV3-1 and TRBJ2-7; D is undetermined. Trimming took 1 base from V and 3 from J, leaving 10 bases between them. CDR3 length: 14 amino acids. Germline values: CDR1 LGHDT, CDR2 YNNKEL (reference sequence). The CDR3 DNA reads TGTGCCAGCAGCCAAGCACAGCGCCTCTACGAGCAGTACTTC. It is translated as CASSQAQRLYEQYF.

The chain links TRBV20-1 to TRBJ2-1, with TRBD2 matching 9 bases. The CDR3 is made up of 16 amino acids. CDR1 and CDR2 from the germline V gene are DFQATT and SNEGSKA (reference sequence). Trimming at V came to 1 base and at J to 0 bases, leaving 4 bases not matched to a gene. CDR3 region: CSARGGGASSYNEQFF. The DNA of the CDR3 is TGCAGTGCTAGAGGCGGGGGGGCGAGCTCCTACAATGAGCAGTTCTTC.

This clonotype has at least ten counts. The chain recombines TRBV5-1 with TRBJ2-7; possibly TRBD1 for D (6 bases). From germline, CDR1 is SGHRS and CDR2 YFSETQ. V lost 5 bases and J lost 0, with 12 bases in between. CDR3 length: 14 amino acids. CDR3 residues: CASRGTLVSYEQYF. CDR3 nucleotides: TGCGCCAGCAGAGGGACACTGGTCTCCTACGAGCAGTACTTC.

This clonotype appeared a few times. The rearrangement joins TRBV9 to TRBJ2-5, with a possible D match to TRBD2 (5 bases). The germline CDR1 and CDR2 sequences are SGDLS and YYNGEE. The CDR3 length is 14 residues. The V and J ends lost 2 bases and 5 bases respectively, with 13 bases between them. The CDR3 protein is CASSVSGKFETQYF. The CDR3 DNA follows: TGTGCCAGCAGCGTCTCGGGGAAGTTCGAGACCCAGTACTTC.

This clonotype has at least ten counts. The chain links TRBV6-1 to TRBJ1-5; D is perhaps TRBD1 (6 bases). Germline V lookup: CDR1 MNHNS, CDR2 SASEGT. Trimming stripped 8 bases from V and 5 bases from J, with 19 bases between. CDR3 size: 15 residues. CDR3 sequence reads: CASGATGTIHQPQHF. DNA of the CDR3: TGTGCCAGCGGAGCTACCGGGACAATCCATCAGCCCCAGCATTTT.